One sample yielded the 29 T cell receptor beta chains listed below, sequenced in a study of lymphopenia after photon versus proton radiotherapy. Data came from immunoSEQ multiplex PCR; TCRdb stores just in-frame clones and leaves some out. Seen here are over 20,000 clones, less than 90% observed once, and the top ten hold approximately 4%. The sample consisted of peripheral blood, taken from a patient treated with photon-based radiotherapy. Receptor source: a woman aged 45-65 years with pancreatic cancer.

This chain joins TRBV10-1 and TRBJ2-3, with D hard to call. V lost 0 bases to trimming and J lost 5 bases, with 3 bases between them. The CDR3 runs 12 residues. Looked up from germline, CDR1 is WNHNN and CDR2 is SYGVQD (reference sequence). The CDR3 coding sequence is TGCGCCAGCAGTGAGTCTGAAGATACGCAGTATTTT. Translated, it gives CASSESEDTQYF.

The CDR3, as DNA: TGTGCCTGGAGTGTGGGTAGCTTCGAGACCCAGTACTTC. Translation gives CAWSVGSFETQYF. V usage is TRBV30 and J usage is TRBJ2-5; D not resolved. The CDR3 sequence is 13 residues long. The V end lost 0 bases, the J end lost 5 bases, and 10 bases lay between the germline ends. The germline gives CDR1 GTSNPN, CDR2 SVGIG (reference sequence).

The genes are TRBV7-3 and TRBJ2-1, with 10 bases fitting TRBD2. CDR3 length equals 17 residues. Germline lookup yields CDR1 SGHTA and CDR2 FQGTGA. The V segment lost 2 bases and the J segment 7 bases; nucleotides outside the gene matches: 11. The DNA for the CDR3 is TGTGCCAGCAGCTTAGGGCTAGCGGGAGCGTATGAGAATGAGCAGTTCTTC. It is translated as CASSLGLAGAYENEQFF.

The table lists this clone with a few counts. V gene TRBV28 combines with J gene TRBJ2-7, with 14 bases that match TRBD2. V dropped 2 bases and J dropped 7; count of bases not matched to a gene: 7. Germline assignment: CDR1 MDHEN and CDR2 SYDVKM. This CDR3 spans 16 amino acids. CDR3 in DNA: TGTGCCAGCAGTTTAGGGACTAGCGGGAGTGGGGGGGAGCAGTACTTC. Translating gives CASSLGTSGSGGEQYF.

The V call is TRBV19, the J call TRBJ1-1; maybe TRBD1 (5 bases). This CDR3 region has 16 residues. CDR1 is LNHDA, CDR2 SQIVND, per germline (reference sequence). V lost 3 bases to trimming and J lost 3 bases, with 17 bases between them. CDR3: CASSILRGNWDTEAFF. CDR3 in DNA: TGTGCCAGTAGTATCTTGAGGGGCAATTGGGACACTGAAGCTTTCTTT.

The V call is TRBV30, the J call TRBJ2-1; TRBD2 aligns across 7 bases. This CDR3 contains 15 residues. Germline CDR1 GTSNPN, CDR2 SVGIG (reference sequence). Trimming removed 3 bases from V and 4 bases from J; junction bases left unmatched: 9. This CDR3 is CAWSATSRAYNEQFF. In DNA form, the CDR3 reads TGTGCCTGGAGCGCGACTAGCAGAGCTTACAATGAGCAGTTCTTC. Supplemented by reference TRBV30 and TRBJ2-1, the full variable domain reads SQTIHQWPATLVQPVGSPLSLECTVEGTSNPNLYWYRQAAGRGLQLLFYSVGIGQISSEVPQNLSASRPQDRQFILSSKKLLLSDSGFYLCAWSATSRAYNEQFFGPGTRLTVL.

The rearrangement joins TRBV4-3 to TRBJ2-1, with D hard to call. The CDR3 has 14 residues. Trimming took off 5 bases at V and 7 bases at J, with 15 bases between the two ends. Germline CDR1 is LGHNA and CDR2 is YSLEER. The CDR3 DNA follows: TGCGCCAGCAGCTCCCTCGGGCGTGGAAATGAGCAGTTCTTC. This gives the protein CASSSLGRGNEQFF.

V gene TRBV29-1 combines with J gene TRBJ2-3; the D is unclear. This CDR3 region has 15 residues. Germline V gene lookup returns CDR1 SQVTM and CDR2 ANQGSEA. Trimming removed 4 bases from V and 4 bases from J, with 18 bases in between. The CDR3 is CSVAGVLSDPDTQYF. CDR3 DNA: TGCAGCGTTGCGGGTGTTCTGTCAGATCCAGATACGCAGTATTTT.

The J gene is TRBJ1-2, the V gene TRBV11-1; no definite D call. CDR3 length: 13 amino acids. V was clipped by 1 base and J by 6 bases, with 9 bases between them. Germline-derived CDR1 and CDR2 are SGHAT and FQDESV (reference sequence). The CDR3 nucleotides read TGTGCCAGCAGCTTAGAAGGAGGGAATGGCTACACCTTC. It translates to CASSLEGGNGYTF.

In its sample, this clone was seen once. The gene calls are TRBV28 and TRBJ1-5, with D unresolved. V lost 6 bases and J 2 bases, leaving 17 bases between the germline ends. The CDR3 is 16 amino acids. Germline values: CDR1 MDHEN, CDR2 SYDVKM. The CDR3 region is CASSRTVSRGNQPQHF. The CDR3 DNA follows: TGTGCCAGCAGCCGGACGGTAAGCCGGGGCAATCAGCCCCAGCATTTT.

The chain uses TRBV28 and TRBJ1-1; the D gene is possibly TRBD1 (5 bases). V gave up 7 bases and J gave up 11 bases, with 14 bases separating them. The CDR3 loop spans 11 amino acids. Germline V gives CDR1 MDHEN, CDR2 SYDVKM. CDR3 sequence (DNA): TGTGCCAGCAATCGGGGGTGGTCGGCTTTCTTT. Amino acids: CASNRGWSAFF.

This clone showed up just a few times. The J gene is TRBJ2-2, the V gene TRBV7-6, with a tentative D call TRBD2 (5 bases). Trimming left V 11 bases short and J 1 base short, with 17 bases between. The CDR3 has 15 amino acids. From germline, CDR1 is SGHVS and CDR2 FNYEAQ. The CDR3 DNA sequence: TGTGCCGGACCGTCCAGGACTCTGAACACCGGGGAGCTGTTTTTT. It is translated as CAGPSRTLNTGELFF.

This rearrangement joins TRBV5-1 to TRBJ2-7; possibly TRBD1 for D (6 bases). This CDR3 is built from 13 residues. V lost 0 bases and J lost 7, with 11 bases in between. Germline values: CDR1 SGHRS, CDR2 YFSETQ. CDR3 residues: CASSLGQGKEQYF. The CDR3 DNA reads TGCGCCAGCAGCTTGGGGCAGGGGAAGGAGCAGTACTTC.

This chain joins TRBV6-1 and TRBJ1-5, with D maybe TRBD1 (5 bases). CDR1 and CDR2 (germline): MNHNS, SASEGT. The CDR3 covers 15 residues. Trimming removed 3 bases at V and 6 bases at J, with 15 bases between. CDR3 region: CASSDWQGSVQPQHF. The DNA of the CDR3 is TGTGCCAGCAGTGATTGGCAGGGTAGCGTTCAGCCCCAGCATTTT.

The chain links TRBV4-3 to TRBJ2-2; D not resolved. The CDR3 spans 13 residues. V lost 4 bases and J lost 1, with 4 bases in between. The V gene's germline CDR1 is LGHNA and CDR2 YSLEER. The CDR3 region is CASSPQNTGELFF. Written as DNA, the CDR3 is TGCGCCAGCAGCCCCCAGAACACCGGGGAGCTGTTTTTT.

The chain employs TRBV19 and TRBJ2-3; D possibly corresponds to TRBD2 (6 bases). V lost 3 bases to trimming and J lost 2 bases, with 12 bases between them. In germline, CDR1 is LNHDA, CDR2 SQIVND (reference sequence). The CDR3 contains 15 residues. The CDR3 spells CASSMQAGTTDTQYF. The CDR3 DNA reads TGTGCCAGTAGTATGCAGGCGGGGACCACAGATACGCAGTATTTT.

V gene TRBV4-3 combines with J gene TRBJ1-5; a possible D gene is TRBD1 (6 bases). Looked up from germline, CDR1 is LGHNA and CDR2 is YSLEER. The CDR3 spans 15 residues. V dropped 0 bases and J dropped 6 bases, with 12 bases sitting between them. Here the CDR3 DNA reads TGCGCCAGCAGCCAAGATAGGGGGGGGCCTCAGCCCCAGCATTTT. Translated, it gives CASSQDRGGPQPQHF.

In its sample, this clone was seen a few times. CDR3 sequence (DNA): TGTGCCAGCAGTGAACTAGAGGGGATCTCTGATGGCTACACCTTC. It yields the protein CASSELEGISDGYTF. V gene TRBV25-1 combines with J gene TRBJ1-2; D is possibly TRBD1 (5 bases). This CDR3 comprises 15 residues. Germline assignment: CDR1 MGHDK and CDR2 SYGVNS. Trimming shortened V by 2 bases and J by 6 bases, and 16 bases separated the two germline ends.

The chain joins TRBV6-5 to TRBJ1-5; D remains ambiguous. Germline V gene data show CDR1 as MNHEY and CDR2 as SVGAGI. The CDR3 contains 15 residues. The V gene lost 6 bases and the J gene lost 3 bases, with 15 bases spanning the gap. DNA of the CDR3: TGTGCCAGCAGGAGAACGGACGGATACAATCAGCCCCAGCATTTT. Translation: CASRRTDGYNQPQHF.

This rearrangement joins TRBV25-1 to TRBJ1-2; 10 bases match TRBD1. V dropped 8 bases and J dropped 4; count of bases not matched to a gene: 10. In germline, CDR1 is MGHDK, CDR2 SYGVNS. This CDR3 is built from 15 residues. CDR3 sequence reads: CASRGGGTGVYGYTF. In DNA form, the CDR3 reads TGTGCCAGCCGTGGAGGAGGGACAGGGGTCTATGGCTACACCTTC.

The CDR3 loop reads CASSNERTYNEQFF. CDR3 nucleotides: TGTGCCAGTAGTAACGAGCGGACCTACAATGAGCAGTTCTTC. The chain uses TRBV19 and TRBJ2-1, with TRBD2 as a possible D gene (5 bases). CDR1 LNHDA and CDR2 SQIVND come from the germline V gene (reference sequence). The CDR3 length is 14 residues. Trimming pared 4 bases from V and 2 bases from J, leaving 9 bases between. Together with reference TRBV19 and TRBJ2-1, the CDR3 gives the full variable domain: DGGITQSPKYLFRKEGQNVTLSCEQNLNHDAMYWYRQDPGQGLRLIYYSQIVNDFQKGDIAEGYSVSREKKESFPLTVTSAQKNPTAFYLCASSNERTYNEQFFGPGTRLTVL.

The chain uses TRBV9 and TRBJ2-1, with D possibly matching TRBD1 (5 bases). Deletions cut 4 bases from V and 4 bases from J, with 24 bases between. The CDR3 totals 18 residues. The germline V gene has CDR1 SGDLS and CDR2 YYNGEE. CDR3 sequence reads: CASSPTHPLGWTYNEQFF. For the CDR3, the DNA is TGTGCCAGCAGCCCTACACACCCTCTAGGGTGGACATACAATGAGCAGTTCTTC.

The chain carries TRBV14 and TRBJ2-6, with 8 bases identical to TRBD1. Germline V gene sequence: CDR1 SGHDN, CDR2 FVKESK. The CDR3 consists of 17 residues. V lost 1 base and J lost 0; bases outside the gene matches: 2. For the CDR3, the DNA is TGTGCCAGCAGCCAAGCTGGGACAGGCTCTGGGGCCAACGTCCTGACTTTC. This codes for CASSQAGTGSGANVLTF.

The J gene is TRBJ2-5, the V gene TRBV5-6; 8 bases align to TRBD2. Germline CDR1 reads SGHDT; CDR2 reads YYEEEE. The CDR3 consists of 18 residues. With V trimmed by 2 bases and J by 5 bases, 17 bases remained unmatched. CDR3 sequence reads: CASSFSPGGQATRETQYF. Here the CDR3 DNA reads TGTGCCAGCAGCTTTTCGCCGGGGGGGCAGGCCACTCGGGAGACCCAGTACTTC.

V and J are TRBV9 and TRBJ1-1; D unclear. The V and J ends lost 4 bases and 3 bases respectively, with 10 bases between them. The germline V gene encodes CDR1 SGDLS and CDR2 YYNGEE. The CDR3 loop spans 13 amino acids. The DNA for the CDR3 is TGTGCCAGCAGCCCACGGCTGGACACTGAAGCTTTCTTT. This gives the protein CASSPRLDTEAFF.

This chain links TRBV5-1 with TRBJ1-1; a possible D gene is TRBD1 (6 bases). Trimming took 1 base from V and 3 from J, leaving 13 bases between them. From germline, CDR1 is SGHRS and CDR2 YFSETQ. The CDR3 spans 15 residues. The CDR3 DNA sequence: TGCGCCAGCAGCTTGCTTGGGGGCGTGGACACTGAAGCTTTCTTT. Protein product: CASSLLGGVDTEAFF.

The chain links TRBV28 to TRBJ2-2; the match to TRBD1 covers 7 bases. CDR3 size: 16 residues. The junction had 13 bases not matched to a gene; V was cut back by 7 bases and J by 5 bases. The V gene's germline CDR1 is MDHEN and CDR2 SYDVKM. The CDR3 loop reads CASTVETGRGTGELFF. The CDR3 DNA reads TGTGCCAGCACCGTCGAGACAGGGAGAGGGACCGGGGAGCTGTTTTTT.

This sequence joins TRBV5-6 and TRBJ2-7, with 9 bases that match TRBD1. Germline CDR1 reads SGHDT; CDR2 reads YYEEEE. The CDR3 sequence is 15 residues long. V trimming: 0 bases; J trimming: 4 bases; junction bases outside the gene matches: 5. The chain's CDR3 is CASSLVQGQGYEQYF. CDR3 nucleotide sequence: TGTGCCAGCAGCTTGGTGCAGGGACAGGGATACGAGCAGTACTTC. The variable domain in full, with the rest retrieved from reference TRBV5-6 and TRBJ2-7, is DAGVTQSPTHLIKTRGQQVTLRCSPKSGHDTVSWYQQALGQGPQFIFQYYEEEERQRGNFPDRFSGHQFPNYSSELNVNALLLGDSALYLCASSLVQGQGYEQYFGPGTRLTVT.

The genes are TRBV11-3 and TRBJ1-2; D is unresolved. The V end lost 8 bases, the J end lost 6 bases, and 10 bases lay between the germline ends. CDR1 SGHNT and CDR2 YENEEA come from the germline V gene. The CDR3 consists of 11 residues. CDR3 amino acids: CASRRLDGYTF. The CDR3 DNA reads TGTGCCAGCCGGCGGCTCGATGGCTACACCTTC.